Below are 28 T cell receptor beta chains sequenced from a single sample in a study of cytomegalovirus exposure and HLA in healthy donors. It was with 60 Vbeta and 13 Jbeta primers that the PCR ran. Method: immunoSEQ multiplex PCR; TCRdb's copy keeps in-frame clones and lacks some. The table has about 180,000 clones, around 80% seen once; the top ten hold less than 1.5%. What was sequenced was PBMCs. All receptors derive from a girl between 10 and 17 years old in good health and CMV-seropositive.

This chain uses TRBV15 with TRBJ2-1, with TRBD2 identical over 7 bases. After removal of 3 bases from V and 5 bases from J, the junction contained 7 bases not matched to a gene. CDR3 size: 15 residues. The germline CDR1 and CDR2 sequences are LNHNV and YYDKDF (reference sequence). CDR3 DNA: TGTGCCACCAGCAGGCGGGGGAGTCGGCACAATGAGCAGTTCTTC. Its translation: CATSRRGSRHNEQFF.

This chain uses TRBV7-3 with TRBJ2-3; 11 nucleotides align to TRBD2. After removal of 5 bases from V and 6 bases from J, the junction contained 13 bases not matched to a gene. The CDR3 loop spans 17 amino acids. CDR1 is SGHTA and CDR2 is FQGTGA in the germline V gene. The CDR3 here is CASSKETSGSPGDTQYF. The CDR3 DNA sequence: TGTGCCAGCAGCAAAGAAACTAGCGGGAGCCCGGGTGATACGCAGTATTTT. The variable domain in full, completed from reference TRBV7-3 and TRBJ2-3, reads GAGVSQTPSNKVTEKGKYVELRCDPISGHTALYWYRQSLGQGPEFLIYFQGTGAADDSGLPNDRFFAVRPEGSVSTLKIQRTERGDSAVYLCASSKETSGSPGDTQYFGPGTRLTVL.

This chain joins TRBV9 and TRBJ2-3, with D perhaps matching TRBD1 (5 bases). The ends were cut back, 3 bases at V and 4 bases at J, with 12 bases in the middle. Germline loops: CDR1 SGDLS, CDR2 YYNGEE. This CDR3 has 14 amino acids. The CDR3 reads CASSAFSGSDTQYF. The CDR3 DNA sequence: TGTGCCAGCAGCGCCTTCTCAGGGTCAGATACGCAGTATTTT. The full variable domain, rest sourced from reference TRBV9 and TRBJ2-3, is DSGVTQTPKHLITATGQRVTLRCSPRSGDLSVYWYQQSLDQGLQFLIQYYNGEERAKGNILERFSAQQFPDLHSELNLSSLELGDSALYFCASSAFSGSDTQYFGPGTRLTVL.

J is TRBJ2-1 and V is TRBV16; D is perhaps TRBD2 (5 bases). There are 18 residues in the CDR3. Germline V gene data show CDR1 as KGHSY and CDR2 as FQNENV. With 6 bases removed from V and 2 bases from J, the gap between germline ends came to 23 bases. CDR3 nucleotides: TGTGCCAGCAGTACAATATTGCCAGGATCGGGAACCTACAATGAGCAGTTCTTC. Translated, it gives CASSTILPGSGTYNEQFF. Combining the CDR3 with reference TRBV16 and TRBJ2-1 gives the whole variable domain GEEVAQTPKHLVRGEGQKAKLYCAPIKGHSYVFWYQQVLKNEFKFLISFQNENVFDETGMPKERFSAKCLPNSPCSLEIQATKLEDSAVYFCASSTILPGSGTYNEQFFGPGTRLTVL.

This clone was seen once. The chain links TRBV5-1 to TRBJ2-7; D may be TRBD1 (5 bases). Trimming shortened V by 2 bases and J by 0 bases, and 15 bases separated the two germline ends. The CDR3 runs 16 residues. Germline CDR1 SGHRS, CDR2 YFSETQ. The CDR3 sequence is CASSFGYNRYSYEQYF. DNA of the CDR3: TGCGCCAGCAGCTTTGGGTATAACAGGTACTCCTACGAGCAGTACTTC.

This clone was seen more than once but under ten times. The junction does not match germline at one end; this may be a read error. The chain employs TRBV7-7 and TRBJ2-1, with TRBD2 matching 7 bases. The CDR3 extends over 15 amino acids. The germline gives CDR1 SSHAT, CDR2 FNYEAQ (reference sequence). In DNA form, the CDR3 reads TGTGCTAGCAGTTCGGGGGGAGGGCCGTTTGATGAGCAGTTCTTC. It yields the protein CASSSGGGPFDEQFF.

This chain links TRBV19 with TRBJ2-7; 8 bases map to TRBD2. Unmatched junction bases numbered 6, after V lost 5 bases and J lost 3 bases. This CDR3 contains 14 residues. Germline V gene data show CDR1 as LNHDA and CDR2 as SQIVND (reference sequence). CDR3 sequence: CASSVAGTSYEQYF. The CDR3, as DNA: TGTGCCAGTAGTGTCGCCGGGACTAGCTACGAGCAGTACTTC. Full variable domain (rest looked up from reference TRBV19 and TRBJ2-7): DGGITQSPKYLFRKEGQNVTLSCEQNLNHDAMYWYRQDPGQGLRLIYYSQIVNDFQKGDIAEGYSVSREKKESFPLTVTSAQKNPTAFYLCASSVAGTSYEQYFGPGTRLTVT.

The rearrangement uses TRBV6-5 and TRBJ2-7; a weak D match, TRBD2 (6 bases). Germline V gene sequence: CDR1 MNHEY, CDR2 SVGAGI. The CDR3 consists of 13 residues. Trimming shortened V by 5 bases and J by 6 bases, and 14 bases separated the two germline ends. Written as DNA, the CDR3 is TGTGCCAGCAGTCGGGGGAGCGCTGGCGAGCAGTACTTC. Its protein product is CASSRGSAGEQYF.

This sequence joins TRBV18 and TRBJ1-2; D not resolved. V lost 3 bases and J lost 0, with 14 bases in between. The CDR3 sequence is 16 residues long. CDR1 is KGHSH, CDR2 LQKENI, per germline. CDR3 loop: CASSPVPGSPNYGYTF. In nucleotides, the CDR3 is TGTGCCAGCTCACCGGTACCGGGGTCGCCTAACTATGGCTACACCTTC.

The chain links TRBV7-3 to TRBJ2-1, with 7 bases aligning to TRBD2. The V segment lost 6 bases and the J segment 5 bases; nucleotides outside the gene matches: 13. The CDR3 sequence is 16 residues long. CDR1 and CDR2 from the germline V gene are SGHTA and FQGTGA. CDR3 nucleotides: TGTGCCAGCAGTGAGCTTGGAGCGGGGACCAACAATGAGCAGTTCTTC. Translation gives CASSELGAGTNNEQFF.

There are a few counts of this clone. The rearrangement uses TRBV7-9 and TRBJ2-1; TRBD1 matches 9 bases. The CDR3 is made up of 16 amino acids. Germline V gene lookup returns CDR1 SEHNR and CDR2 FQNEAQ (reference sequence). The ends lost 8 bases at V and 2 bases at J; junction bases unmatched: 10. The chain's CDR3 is CASGWGWDRAYNEQFF. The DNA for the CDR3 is TGTGCCAGCGGCTGGGGGTGGGACAGGGCCTACAATGAGCAGTTCTTC.

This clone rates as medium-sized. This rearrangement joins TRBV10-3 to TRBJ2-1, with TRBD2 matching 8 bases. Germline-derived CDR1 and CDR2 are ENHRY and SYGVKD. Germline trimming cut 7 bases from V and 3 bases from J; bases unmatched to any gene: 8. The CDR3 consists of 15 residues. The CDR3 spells CAIKVQAGDYNEQFF. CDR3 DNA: TGTGCCATCAAGGTCCAAGCGGGAGACTACAATGAGCAGTTCTTC.

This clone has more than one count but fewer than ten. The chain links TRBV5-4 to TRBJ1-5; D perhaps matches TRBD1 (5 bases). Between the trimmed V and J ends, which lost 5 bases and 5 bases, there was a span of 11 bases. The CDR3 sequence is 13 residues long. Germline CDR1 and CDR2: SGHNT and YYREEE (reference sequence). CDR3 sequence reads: CASSYDRDQPQHF. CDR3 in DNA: TGTGCCAGCAGTTACGACAGAGATCAGCCCCAGCATTTT.

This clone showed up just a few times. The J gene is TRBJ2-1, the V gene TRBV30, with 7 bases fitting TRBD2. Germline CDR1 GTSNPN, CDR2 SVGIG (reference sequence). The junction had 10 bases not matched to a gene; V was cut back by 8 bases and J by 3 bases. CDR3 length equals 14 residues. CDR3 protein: CAGDLADIYNEQFF. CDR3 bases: TGTGCCGGAGATCTAGCGGACATCTACAATGAGCAGTTCTTC.

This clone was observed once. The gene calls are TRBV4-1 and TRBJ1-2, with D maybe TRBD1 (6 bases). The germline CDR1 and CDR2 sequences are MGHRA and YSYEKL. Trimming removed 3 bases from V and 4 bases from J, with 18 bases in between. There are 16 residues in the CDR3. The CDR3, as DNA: TGCGCCAGCAGCCACCTACCGGGGGGCCTGGGCTATGGCTACACCTTC. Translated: CASSHLPGGLGYGYTF.

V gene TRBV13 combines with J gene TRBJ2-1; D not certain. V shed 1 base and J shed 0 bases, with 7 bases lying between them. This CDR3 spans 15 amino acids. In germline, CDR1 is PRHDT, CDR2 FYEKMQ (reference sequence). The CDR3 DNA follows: TGTGCCAGCAGCTTAGTTTCCAGCTCCTACAATGAGCAGTTCTTC. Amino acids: CASSLVSSSYNEQFF.

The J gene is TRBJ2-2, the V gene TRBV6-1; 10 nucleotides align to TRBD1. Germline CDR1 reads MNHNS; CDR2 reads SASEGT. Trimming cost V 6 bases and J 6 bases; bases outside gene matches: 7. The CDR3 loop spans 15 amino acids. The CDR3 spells CASRRQGANPGELFF. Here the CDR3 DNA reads TGTGCCAGCAGGAGACAGGGGGCGAATCCCGGGGAGCTGTTTTTT.

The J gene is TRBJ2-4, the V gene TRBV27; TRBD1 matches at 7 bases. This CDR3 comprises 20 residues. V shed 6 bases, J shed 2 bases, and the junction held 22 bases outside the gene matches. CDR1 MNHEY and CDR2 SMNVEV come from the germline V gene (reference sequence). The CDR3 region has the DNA TGTGCCAGCAGCTCCTACGGGACAGTTGATTCCGAACTTACCAAAAACATTCAGTACTTC. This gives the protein CASSSYGTVDSELTKNIQYF.

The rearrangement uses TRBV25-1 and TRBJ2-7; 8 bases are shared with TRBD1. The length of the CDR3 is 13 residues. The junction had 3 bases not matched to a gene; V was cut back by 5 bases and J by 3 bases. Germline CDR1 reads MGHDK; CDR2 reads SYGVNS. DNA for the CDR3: TGTGCCAGCAGTCACACAGGGGGCTACGAGCAGTACTTC. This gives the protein CASSHTGGYEQYF.

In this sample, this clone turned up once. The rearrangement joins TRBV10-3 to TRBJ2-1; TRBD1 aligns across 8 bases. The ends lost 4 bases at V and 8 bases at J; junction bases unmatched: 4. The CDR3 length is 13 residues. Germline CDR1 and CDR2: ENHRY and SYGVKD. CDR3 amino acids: CAISGQQGDEQFF. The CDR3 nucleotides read TGTGCCATCAGTGGACAACAGGGGGATGAGCAGTTCTTC.

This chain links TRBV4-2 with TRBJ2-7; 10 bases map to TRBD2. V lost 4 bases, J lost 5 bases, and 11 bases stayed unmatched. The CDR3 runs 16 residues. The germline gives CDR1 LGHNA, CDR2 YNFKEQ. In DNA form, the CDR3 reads TGTGCCAGCAGCCCCCTGGGGAGCGGGAGGGCCAACGAGCAGTACTTC. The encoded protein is CASSPLGSGRANEQYF.

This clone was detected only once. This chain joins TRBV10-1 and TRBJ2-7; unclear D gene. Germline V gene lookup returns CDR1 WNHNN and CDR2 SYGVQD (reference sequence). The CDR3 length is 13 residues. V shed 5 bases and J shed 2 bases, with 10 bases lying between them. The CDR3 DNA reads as TGCGCCAGCAGTTTTGACACCGCCTACGAGCAGTACTTC. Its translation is CASSFDTAYEQYF.

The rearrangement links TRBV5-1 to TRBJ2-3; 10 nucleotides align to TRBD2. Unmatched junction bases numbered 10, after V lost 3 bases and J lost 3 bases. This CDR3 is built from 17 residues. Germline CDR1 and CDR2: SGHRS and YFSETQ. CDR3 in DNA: TGCGCCAGCAGCTCCCCTCCTAGCGGGAGATCAACAGATACGCAGTATTTT. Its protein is CASSSPPSGRSTDTQYF.

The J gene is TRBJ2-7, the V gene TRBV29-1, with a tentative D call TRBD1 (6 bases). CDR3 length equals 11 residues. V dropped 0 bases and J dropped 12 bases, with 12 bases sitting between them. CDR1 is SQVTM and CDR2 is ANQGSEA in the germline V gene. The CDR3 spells CSVEDAGQMYF. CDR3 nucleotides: TGCAGCGTTGAAGATGCCGGACAGATGTACTTC.

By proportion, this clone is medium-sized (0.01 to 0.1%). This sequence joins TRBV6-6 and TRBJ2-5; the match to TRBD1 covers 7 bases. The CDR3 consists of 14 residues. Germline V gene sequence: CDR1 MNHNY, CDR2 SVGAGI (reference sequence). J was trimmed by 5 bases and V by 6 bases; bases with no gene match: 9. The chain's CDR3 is CASRQGQQAETQYF. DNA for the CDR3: TGTGCCAGCAGACAGGGACAGCAGGCGGAGACCCAGTACTTC.

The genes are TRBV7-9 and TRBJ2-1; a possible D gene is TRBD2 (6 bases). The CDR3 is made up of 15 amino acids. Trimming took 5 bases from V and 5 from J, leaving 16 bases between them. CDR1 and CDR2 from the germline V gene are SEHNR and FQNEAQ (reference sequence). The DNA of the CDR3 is TGTGCCAGCAGCCCCCAGGAGGGCTATAACAATGAGCAGTTCTTC. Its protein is CASSPQEGYNNEQFF.

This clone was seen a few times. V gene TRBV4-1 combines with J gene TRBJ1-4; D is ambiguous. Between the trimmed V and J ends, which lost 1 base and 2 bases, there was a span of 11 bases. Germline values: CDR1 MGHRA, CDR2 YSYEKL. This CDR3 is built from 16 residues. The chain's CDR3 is CASSQVRRVTNEKLFF. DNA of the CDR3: TGCGCCAGCAGCCAAGTGAGGAGGGTGACTAATGAAAAACTGTTTTTT.

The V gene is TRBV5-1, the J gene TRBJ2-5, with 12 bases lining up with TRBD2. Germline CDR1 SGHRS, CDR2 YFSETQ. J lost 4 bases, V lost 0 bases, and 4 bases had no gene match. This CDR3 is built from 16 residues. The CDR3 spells CASSLELAGGRETQYF. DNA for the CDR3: TGCGCCAGCAGCTTGGAGCTAGCGGGAGGGCGAGAGACCCAGTACTTC.